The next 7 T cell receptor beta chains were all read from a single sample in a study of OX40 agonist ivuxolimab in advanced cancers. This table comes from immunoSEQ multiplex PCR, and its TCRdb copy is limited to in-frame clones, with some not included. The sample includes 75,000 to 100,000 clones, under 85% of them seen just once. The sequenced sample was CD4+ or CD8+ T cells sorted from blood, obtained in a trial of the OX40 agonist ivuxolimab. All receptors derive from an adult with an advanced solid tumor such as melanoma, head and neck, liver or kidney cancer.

The CDR3 region is CASSVLVHNYGYTF. The CDR3 region has the DNA TGTGCCAGCAGCGTGCTAGTCCATAACTATGGCTACACCTTC. The V and J genes are TRBV11-2 and TRBJ1-2; no clear D. There are 14 residues in the CDR3. The V end was cut by 5 bases, the J end by 1 base, with 11 bases between. CDR1 and CDR2 (germline): SGHAT, FQNNGV. Based on the CDR3 plus reference TRBV11-2 and TRBJ1-2, the full variable domain is EAGVAQSPRYKIIEKRQSVAFWCNPISGHATLYWYQQILGQGPKLLIQFQNNGVVDDSQLPKDRFSAERLKGVDSTLKIQPAKLEDSAVYLCASSVLVHNYGYTFGSGTRLTVV.

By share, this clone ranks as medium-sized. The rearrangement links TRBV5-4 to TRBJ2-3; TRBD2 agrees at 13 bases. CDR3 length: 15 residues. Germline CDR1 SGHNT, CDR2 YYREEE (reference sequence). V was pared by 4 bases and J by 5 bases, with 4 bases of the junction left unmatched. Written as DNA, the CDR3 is TGTGCCAGCAGCCTCGGACTAGCGGGGGAAGATACGCAGTATTTT. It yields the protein CASSLGLAGEDTQYF.

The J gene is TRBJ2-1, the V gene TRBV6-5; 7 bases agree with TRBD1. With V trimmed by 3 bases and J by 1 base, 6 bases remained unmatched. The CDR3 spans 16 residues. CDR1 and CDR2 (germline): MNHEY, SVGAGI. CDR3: CASSYGTGASYNEQFF. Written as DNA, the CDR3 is TGTGCCAGCAGTTATGGTACAGGGGCGTCCTACAATGAGCAGTTCTTC.

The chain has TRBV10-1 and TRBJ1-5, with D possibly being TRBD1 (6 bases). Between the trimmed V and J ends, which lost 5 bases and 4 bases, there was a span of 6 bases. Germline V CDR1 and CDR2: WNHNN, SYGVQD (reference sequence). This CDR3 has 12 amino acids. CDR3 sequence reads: CASSQGNQPQHF. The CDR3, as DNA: TGCGCCAGCAGTCAGGGGAATCAGCCCCAGCATTTT.

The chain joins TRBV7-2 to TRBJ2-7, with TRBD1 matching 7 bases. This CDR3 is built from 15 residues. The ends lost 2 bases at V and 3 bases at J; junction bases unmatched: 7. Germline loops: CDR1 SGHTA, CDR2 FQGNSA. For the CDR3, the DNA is TGTGCCAGCAGCTTATTCAAGGGGGCTGACTACGAGCAGTACTTC. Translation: CASSLFKGADYEQYF. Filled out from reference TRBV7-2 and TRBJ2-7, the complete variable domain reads GAGVSQSPSNKVTEKGKDVELRCDPISGHTALYWYRQSLGQGLEFLIYFQGNSAPDKSGLPSDRFSAERTGGSVSTLTIQRTQQEDSAVYLCASSLFKGADYEQYFGPGTRLTVT.

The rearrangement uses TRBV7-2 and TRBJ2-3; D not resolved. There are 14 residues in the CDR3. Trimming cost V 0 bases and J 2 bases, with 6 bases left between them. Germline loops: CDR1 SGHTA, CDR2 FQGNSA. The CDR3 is CASSLADHTDTQYF. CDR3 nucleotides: TGTGCCAGCAGCTTAGCGGACCACACAGATACGCAGTATTTT.

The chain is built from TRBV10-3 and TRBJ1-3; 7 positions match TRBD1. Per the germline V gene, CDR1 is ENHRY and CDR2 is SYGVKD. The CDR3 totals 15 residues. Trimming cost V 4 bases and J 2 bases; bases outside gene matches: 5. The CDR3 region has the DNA TGTGCCATCAGTGGCACAGGGGCGGCTGGAAACACCATATATTTT. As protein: CAISGTGAAGNTIYF.